This T cell receptor beta chain was documented in a study of technical replicates of blood from several donors. Sequenced by immunoSEQ multiplex PCR; TCRdb stores in-frame clones only, minus some. This repertoire shows nearly 80,000 clones, 85% to 95% found once; its top ten account for roughly 0.37%. Germline-derived CDR1 and CDR2 are MNHEY and SVGAGI. The CDR3 runs to 14 residues. V gave up 11 bases and J gave up 4 bases; unmatched junction bases: 13. Material: T cells isolated from PBMCs. J is TRBJ1-2 and V is TRBV6-5; 7 positions agree with TRBD1. The TCR sequence derives from a human donor in good health. The CDR3 DNA follows: TGTGCCTCTAGTCCAAACCGGGACAGCTATGGCTACACCTTC. This codes for CASSPNRDSYGYTF.